The clone carrying this T cell receptor (beta chain) came up a few times. Its antigen is still unknown. Coverage ceases 3 residues before the CDR3 finishes, and the germline J gene fills in the end. The sample originates from a study of T cell clonality in common variable immunodeficiency. Study results and caveats: Fewer deletions and N-nucleotide insertions were reportedly seen in common variable immunodeficiency TCR beta sequences.

In germline, CDR1 is MNHEY, CDR2 SVGEGT. The CDR3 sequence is 17 residues long. V was clipped by 5 bases and J by 5 bases; unmatched bases: 15. Generated by immunoSEQ multiplex PCR, the TCRdb table keeps only in-frame clones and is missing some. The sample is made up of roughly 23,000 clones, none counted only once. Source material: peripheral blood mononuclear cells. The receptor comes from a human donor with common variable immunodeficiency. This chain connects TRBV6-2 or TRBV6-3 to TRBJ2-5; 9 bases line up with TRBD1. The sequenced part of the CDR3 DNA is TGTGCCAGCAGTCGGAACCCCGGGACAGGGATCGGGGAGACC. This gives the protein CASSRNPGTGIGET. The full CDR3 sequence reads CASSRNPGTGIGETQYF.